These 16 T cell receptor beta chains were sequenced from one sample in a study of T cells in Graves' hyperthyroidism and ophthalmopathy. The TCR beta CDR3 regions underwent amplification using RNA transcripts as the source. A first-round RT-PCR of the TCR CDR3 used the HTBI primer set. TCRdb recomputed calls from the multiplex PCR reads with MiXCR, one row per CDR3 protein. The table includes 750,000 to 900,000 distinct CDR3 sequences, about 38% detected once. The material sequenced was blood. The receptors were sampled from a man in his late teens or twenties with Graves' hyperthyroidism.

This clonotype was recorded a few times. The chain employs TRBV7-8 and TRBJ2-7; no definite D call. This CDR3 region has 11 residues. Germline V lookup: CDR1 SGHVS, CDR2 FQNEAQ. V lost 8 bases and J lost 5, with 10 bases in between. The CDR3: CASLGGNEQYF. The CDR3 region has the DNA TGTGCCAGCCTAGGTGGTAACGAGCAGTACTTC.

The chain has TRBV2 and TRBJ2-5; D tentatively fits TRBD1 or TRBD2 (6 bases each). The CDR3 has 15 residues. V was trimmed by 7 bases and J by 7 bases, leaving 22 bases between them. Per germline, CDR1 SNHLY and CDR2 FYNNEI. The CDR3 coding sequence is TGTGCCAGCAAGATCTCCCGGGGGCATCGGGGGACCCAGTACTTC. It yields the protein CASKISRGHRGTQYF.

This clonotype has ten or more counts. The chain's CDR3 is CAISEVQGSGNTEAFF. The CDR3 region has the DNA TGTGCCATCAGTGAGGTTCAGGGCTCGGGGAACACTGAAGCTTTCTTT. The chain is built from TRBV10-3 and TRBJ1-1, with a weak D call TRBD1 (5 bases). V was trimmed by 2 bases and J by 1 base, leaving 14 bases between them. Germline V CDR1 and CDR2: ENHRY, SYGVKD. The CDR3 sequence is 16 residues long.

The table lists this clonotype with a few counts. The gene calls are TRBV4-1 and TRBJ2-5, with D unclear. Germline-derived CDR1 and CDR2 are MGHRA and YSYEKL. This CDR3 has 16 residues. Trimming took 4 bases from V and 1 from J, leaving 16 bases between them. CDR3 DNA: TGCGCCAGCAGCCCCCCTGGCGGTTGGGGCCAAGAGACCCAGTACTTC. This encodes CASSPPGGWGQETQYF.

This clonotype was counted a few times. The chain is built from TRBV5-1 and TRBJ1-1; D might be TRBD1 (5 bases). This CDR3 is 15 amino acids long. CDR1 and CDR2 (germline): SGHRS, YFSETQ. Between the trimmed V and J ends, which lost 4 bases and 4 bases, there was a span of 17 bases. The CDR3 sequence is CASSPAATGGTEAFF. The CDR3 nucleotides read TGCGCCAGCAGCCCCGCTGCAACGGGGGGCACTGAAGCTTTCTTT.

The chain links TRBV30 to TRBJ1-5; D is unclear. V dropped 0 bases and J dropped 0 bases, with 6 bases sitting between them. The CDR3 covers 14 residues. Looked up from germline, CDR1 is GTSNPN and CDR2 is SVGIG (reference sequence). The CDR3 DNA is TGTGCCTGGAGTGTAAACCTTAGCAATCAGCCCCAGCATTTT. Protein sequence: CAWSVNLSNQPQHF.

At least ten counts were recorded for this clonotype. The rearrangement uses TRBV29-1 and TRBJ1-1, with no clear D. The V end was cut by 6 bases, the J end by 2 bases, with 13 bases between. The CDR3 sequence is 13 residues long. Germline V CDR1 and CDR2: SQVTM, ANQGSEA. The CDR3 DNA is TGCAGCGTGTGCGACTGGGTCAACACTGAAGCTTTCTTT. It translates to CSVCDWVNTEAFF.

This clonotype was counted between two and nine times. This chain joins TRBV7-3 and TRBJ1-5, with a possible D match to TRBD1 (5 bases). This CDR3 spans 19 amino acids. The V end was cut by 1 base, the J end by 0 bases, with 19 bases between. Germline loops: CDR1 SGHTA, CDR2 FQGTGA. The CDR3 region is CASSLMAHARDYSNQPQHF. DNA of the CDR3: TGTGCCAGCAGCTTAATGGCTCATGCGAGGGACTATAGCAATCAGCCCCAGCATTTT.

The chain is built from TRBV7-9 and TRBJ2-5; D is unresolved. From germline, CDR1 is SEHNR and CDR2 FQNEAQ (reference sequence). V was trimmed by 2 bases and J by 3 bases, leaving 10 bases between them. The CDR3 length is 14 residues. CDR3 nucleotide sequence: TGTGCCAGCAGCTTAAATCCCTCCGAAGAGACCCAGTACTTC. Translation: CASSLNPSEETQYF.

To note about this clonotype: A read error may produce the germline difference seen at one junction end. The chain carries TRBV15 and TRBJ1-3; 11 positions match TRBD1. This CDR3 spans 15 amino acids. Germline CDR1 reads LNHNV; CDR2 reads YYDKDF (reference sequence). The CDR3, as DNA: TGTGCCACCAGCAGGGACAGGGGGCATGGAAGCACCATATATTTT. It is translated as CATSRDRGHGSTIYF.

This clonotype was found many times. This chain links TRBV29-1 with TRBJ1-2; D unresolved. CDR1 and CDR2 from the germline V gene are SQVTM and ANQGSEA. Trimming shortened V by 3 bases and J by 4 bases, and 12 bases separated the two germline ends. The CDR3 is made up of 13 amino acids. CDR3 nucleotides: TGCAGCGTTGACACCCCGTCCTTCTATGGCTACACCTTC. Amino acid sequence: CSVDTPSFYGYTF. The full variable domain, rest sourced from reference TRBV29-1 and TRBJ1-2, is SAVISQKPSRDICQRGTSLTIQCQVDSQVTMMFWYRQQPGQSLTLIATANQGSEATYESGFVIDKFPISRPNLTFSTLTVSNMSPEDSSIYLCSVDTPSFYGYTFGSGTRLTVV.

The V call is TRBV5-4, the J call TRBJ1-1; D is perhaps TRBD1 (6 bases). Looked up from germline, CDR1 is SGHNT and CDR2 is YYREEE (reference sequence). The germline V and J ends were trimmed by 3 bases and 4 bases, with 16 bases remaining between them. There are 15 residues in the CDR3. In DNA form, the CDR3 reads TGTGCCAGCAGCTCCACAGGGATTGGGGGCACTGAAGCTTTCTTT. This translates into CASSSTGIGGTEAFF. The whole variable domain, remainder taken from reference TRBV5-4 and TRBJ1-1, is ETGVTQSPTHLIKTRGQQVTLRCSSQSGHNTVSWYQQALGQGPQFIFQYYREEENGRGNFPPRFSGLQFPNYSSELNVNALELDDSALYLCASSSTGIGGTEAFFGQGTRLTVV.

This clonotype was observed many times. The J gene is TRBJ1-1, the V gene TRBV14; D gene unclear. Trimming pared 0 bases from V and 0 bases from J, leaving 5 bases between. CDR1 and CDR2 (germline): SGHDN, FVKESK. The CDR3 is made up of 14 amino acids. The CDR3: CASSQESMNTEAFF. Written as DNA, the CDR3 is TGTGCCAGCAGCCAAGAATCCATGAACACTGAAGCTTTCTTT.

A few counts support this clonotype. This rearrangement joins TRBV7-3 to TRBJ2-7; no firm D call. CDR3 size: 13 residues. Between the trimmed V and J ends, which lost 5 bases and 5 bases, there was a span of 13 bases. Germline lookup yields CDR1 SGHTA and CDR2 FQGTGA. In DNA, the CDR3 is TGTGCCAGCAGCCCCCTAGGCGTACACGAGCAGTACTTC. This encodes CASSPLGVHEQYF.

There are many counts of this clonotype. The CDR3 protein is CSVERVLNTEAFF. The DNA of the CDR3 is TGCAGCGTTGAAAGAGTACTGAACACTGAAGCTTTCTTT. This chain uses TRBV29-1 with TRBJ1-1; D remains ambiguous. Trimming stripped 2 bases from V and 0 bases from J, with 7 bases between. The CDR3 is 13 residues long. Germline-derived CDR1 and CDR2 are SQVTM and ANQGSEA.

This clonotype was counted between two and nine times. The rearrangement joins TRBV12-3 or TRBV12-4 to TRBJ2-5, with TRBD1 matching 7 bases. Trimming cost V 6 bases and J 12 bases; bases outside gene matches: 10. CDR3 length: 12 residues. The CDR3 DNA sequence: TGTGCCAGCAGCCCGATGGACAGGCCAGAGTACTTC. Translation gives CASSPMDRPEYF.